The 19 T cell receptor beta chains in this list originate from one sample, sequenced in a study of T cell responses to AZD1222 COVID-19 vaccine. The method was immunoSEQ multiplex PCR; TCRdb's version includes in-frame clones alone and lacks a portion of them. Found here are about 160,000 clones, approximately 94% of them singletons; the top ten hold 4.5% to 5.5%. The material was peripheral blood, obtained 28 days after the second AZD1222 dose. The receptors were gathered from an adult who received the AZD1222 COVID-19 vaccine.

The rearrangement joins TRBV5-1 to TRBJ1-1; 8 bases align to TRBD1. The CDR3 consists of 15 residues. The germline V gene has CDR1 SGHRS and CDR2 YFSETQ. V gave up 1 base and J gave up 4 bases; unmatched junction bases: 6. CDR3 in amino acids: CASSLLAGGGTEAFF. In DNA, the CDR3 is TGCGCCAGCAGCTTGTTGGCAGGGGGCGGCACTGAAGCTTTCTTT.

The chain employs TRBV2 and TRBJ2-7; the D gene is possibly TRBD1 (6 bases). Trimming removed 8 bases from V and 5 bases from J, with 13 bases in between. Germline V gives CDR1 SNHLY, CDR2 FYNNEI. The CDR3 consists of 12 residues. CDR3 nucleotides: TGTGCCAGCTTTGAAAGGGGGAACGAGCAGTACTTC. As protein: CASFERGNEQYF.

This clone turned up a few times. The CDR3 DNA reads as TGTGCCAGCACGTCGGTTTGGACTAAGGACACTGAAGCTTTCTTT. Amino acids: CASTSVWTKDTEAFF. This chain joins TRBV28 and TRBJ1-1; D remains unclear. The CDR3 runs to 15 residues. Germline V gene data show CDR1 as MDHEN and CDR2 as SYDVKM. Trimming cost V 7 bases and J 3 bases, with 18 bases left between them.

The chain joins TRBV2 to TRBJ2-5; weak D call: TRBD2 (5 bases). This CDR3 has 13 residues. The germline V gene encodes CDR1 SNHLY and CDR2 FYNNEI. This CDR3 is CASGITYKETQYF. The CDR3 nucleotides read TGTGCATCCGGGATTACGTATAAAGAGACCCAGTACTTC.

V is TRBV6-5 and J is TRBJ2-7; D is possibly TRBD2 (5 bases). Trimming cost V 3 bases and J 1 base, with 7 bases left between them. Germline CDR1 is MNHEY and CDR2 is SVGAGI. The CDR3 consists of 13 residues. CDR3 in DNA: TGTGCCAGCAGTTATCCGGGATCCTACGAGCAGTACTTC. Translated, it gives CASSYPGSYEQYF.

This clone was detected once. The chain couples TRBV25-1 to TRBJ1-4, with D tentatively TRBD1 (5 bases). Germline V lookup: CDR1 MGHDK, CDR2 SYGVNS. V was pared by 4 bases and J by 10 bases, with 13 bases between. This CDR3 spans 13 amino acids. In DNA form, the CDR3 reads TGTGCCAGCAGTGCTGGGGCGGGGGGAAAACTGTTTTTT. Protein: CASSAGAGGKLFF.

This chain links TRBV7-2 with TRBJ2-5, with a possible D match to TRBD2 (5 bases). Germline loops: CDR1 SGHTA, CDR2 FQGNSA. The CDR3 spans 15 residues. V gave up 3 bases and J gave up 0 bases, with 11 bases separating them. The CDR3 is CASSFKDYHQETQYF. The CDR3 DNA follows: TGTGCCAGCAGCTTTAAAGACTACCACCAAGAGACCCAGTACTTC.

The chain is built from TRBV28 and TRBJ2-5; 9 bases are a match to TRBD1. After removal of 3 bases from V and 5 bases from J, the junction contained 7 bases not matched to a gene. This CDR3 region has 15 residues. Germline assignment: CDR1 MDHEN and CDR2 SYDVKM. CDR3 protein: CASSFRTGGRETQYF. For the CDR3, the DNA is TGTGCCAGCAGTTTTCGAACAGGGGGCAGGGAGACCCAGTACTTC.

This chain uses TRBV29-1 with TRBJ2-1; tentatively, D is TRBD1 or TRBD2 (5 bases each). Germline V gene data show CDR1 as SQVTM and CDR2 as ANQGSEA. The V and J ends lost 1 base and 3 bases respectively, with 10 bases between them. The CDR3 loop spans 14 amino acids. The CDR3 DNA is TGCAGCGTTGAAGCCAGGGCGGGCTACAATGAGCAGTTCTTC. Translating it yields CSVEARAGYNEQFF.

The chain carries TRBV12-5 and TRBJ1-3; the match to TRBD1 covers 9 bases. With 0 bases clipped from V and 4 bases from J, the junction kept 13 bases outside the gene matches. The CDR3 length is 19 residues. Per germline, CDR1 LGHNT and CDR2 FRNRAP. The CDR3 here is CASGLVRTGEVIGGNTIYF. CDR3 DNA sequence: TGTGCTAGTGGTTTGGTAAGGACAGGGGAGGTTATAGGAGGAAACACCATATATTTT. The whole variable domain, remainder taken from reference TRBV12-5 and TRBJ1-3, is DARVTQTPRHKVTEMGQEVTMRCQPILGHNTVFWYRQTMMQGLELLAYFRNRAPLDDSGMPKDRFSAEMPDATLATLKIQPSEPRDSAVYFCASGLVRTGEVIGGNTIYFGEGSWLTVV.

This clone has just one count. The chain links TRBV14 to TRBJ2-1, with 8 bases fitting TRBD1. This CDR3 contains 15 residues. The ends lost 1 base at V and 4 bases at J; junction bases unmatched: 3. From germline, CDR1 is SGHDN and CDR2 FVKESK. CDR3 sequence: CASSQAWDRYNEQFF. The CDR3, as DNA: TGTGCCAGCAGCCAAGCCTGGGACAGGTACAATGAGCAGTTCTTC.

The rearrangement links TRBV19 to TRBJ1-1, with D possibly being TRBD1 (5 bases). Germline V gene data show CDR1 as LNHDA and CDR2 as SQIVND (reference sequence). This CDR3 contains 12 residues. Trimming pared 3 bases from V and 11 bases from J, leaving 13 bases between. The CDR3 reads CASSIRGKEAFF. DNA of the CDR3: TGTGCCAGTAGTATCCGGGGGAAGGAGGCTTTCTTT. Together with reference TRBV19 and TRBJ1-1, the CDR3 gives the full variable domain: DGGITQSPKYLFRKEGQNVTLSCEQNLNHDAMYWYRQDPGQGLRLIYYSQIVNDFQKGDIAEGYSVSREKKESFPLTVTSAQKNPTAFYLCASSIRGKEAFFGQGTRLTVV.

This chain links TRBV2 with TRBJ2-3, with 7 positions matching TRBD1. CDR1 and CDR2 (germline): SNHLY, FYNNEI. The CDR3 covers 14 residues. The V gene end was trimmed by 6 bases and the J gene end by 0 bases; junction bases not matched to a gene: 3. The CDR3 sequence: CASRTGASTDTQYF. The CDR3 DNA is TGTGCCAGCAGAACAGGGGCGAGCACAGATACGCAGTATTTT.

This clone was recorded a few times. The V call is TRBV12-3 or TRBV12-4, the J call TRBJ1-2; D is uncertain. V lost 5 bases and J 8 bases, leaving 9 bases between the germline ends. The CDR3 is 11 residues long. The CDR3 sequence: CASSQWRGYTF. The CDR3 DNA follows: TGTGCCAGCAGTCAATGGCGGGGCTACACCTTC.

CDR3 in DNA: TGTGCCAGTGGGGGTTATGCTAGCGGGAGCTCCTACGAGCAGTACTTC. Protein: CASGGYASGSSYEQYF. The chain is built from TRBV2 and TRBJ2-7; 10 bases map to TRBD2. The ends lost 9 bases at V and 0 bases at J; junction bases unmatched: 11. Per germline, CDR1 SNHLY and CDR2 FYNNEI. This CDR3 contains 16 residues.

CDR3 loop: CASSFYVYEQYF. The CDR3 DNA is TGTGCCAGCAGTTTTTACGTCTACGAGCAGTACTTC. The chain combines TRBV28 with TRBJ2-7; D is uncertain. The CDR3 is 12 residues long. In germline, CDR1 is MDHEN, CDR2 SYDVKM. V gave up 3 bases and J gave up 3 bases, with 6 bases separating them.

The chain uses TRBV23-1 and TRBJ2-3; no clear D gene. TRBV23-1 is filed as an ORF, its function uncertain. V lost 2 bases, J lost 4 bases, and 13 bases lay in between. The CDR3 spans 15 residues. CDR3 protein: CASSQTSTAADTQYF. DNA of the CDR3: TGCGCCAGCAGTCAAACGTCAACCGCGGCAGATACGCAGTATTTT.

V usage is TRBV5-4 and J usage is TRBJ2-7; unclear D gene. Trimming left V 2 bases short and J 4 bases short, with 10 bases between. This CDR3 is 13 amino acids long. The germline gives CDR1 SGHNT, CDR2 YYREEE (reference sequence). The DNA of the CDR3 is TGTGCCAGCAGCTTTGGCGTTTTTTACGAGCAGTACTTC. It codes for CASSFGVFYEQYF.

This clone turned up a few times. The chain carries TRBV6-5 and TRBJ2-7; 8 positions match TRBD1. In germline, CDR1 is MNHEY, CDR2 SVGAGI. This CDR3 has 15 amino acids. The V and J ends lost 6 bases and 3 bases, in that order; junction bases with no gene match: 10. Written as DNA, the CDR3 is TGTGCCAGCAGACTCGCGGGGACAGGTTACTACGAGCAGTACTTC. Protein: CASRLAGTGYYEQYF.